These 5 T cell receptor beta chains were all obtained from the same sample, sequenced in a study of T cells in localized non-small cell lung cancer. Assay: immunoSEQ multiplex PCR; the TCRdb copy retains only in-frame clones and omits some. The data show about 70,000 clones, approximately 87% seen once. The sample here was peripheral blood, taken before any cancer treatment. The receptors were gathered from a male donor at least 60 years old with stage III squamous cell lung carcinoma.

The chain is built from TRBV5-1 and TRBJ1-1; D is perhaps TRBD1 (5 bases). The CDR3 spans 13 residues. Deletions cut 0 bases from V and 6 bases from J, with 9 bases between. Germline V gene lookup returns CDR1 SGHRS and CDR2 YFSETQ. CDR3 bases: TGCGCCAGCAGCTTGGAAGGGACGGCTGAAGCTTTCTTT. This codes for CASSLEGTAEAFF.

The V and J genes are TRBV10-2 and TRBJ1-3, with D possibly being TRBD1 (6 bases). Trimming shortened V by 8 bases and J by 4 bases, and 12 bases separated the two germline ends. The CDR3 sequence is 13 residues long. Germline CDR1 is WSHSY and CDR2 is SAAADI. As DNA, the CDR3 is TGCGCCAGCGGTACAGGGTCCGGAAACACCATATATTTT. Translation: CASGTGSGNTIYF.

V usage is TRBV28 and J usage is TRBJ2-1; TRBD1 matches 9 bases. Germline trimming cut 5 bases from V and 5 bases from J; bases unmatched to any gene: 4. From germline, CDR1 is MDHEN and CDR2 SYDVKM. The CDR3 covers 14 residues. The DNA for the CDR3 is TGTGCCAGCAGTCATTGGACAGGGGACAATGAGCAGTTCTTC. Residues: CASSHWTGDNEQFF.

The V call is TRBV11-2, the J call TRBJ1-1; D might be TRBD1 (5 bases). Per the germline V gene, CDR1 is SGHAT and CDR2 is FQNNGV. With 2 bases removed from V and 6 bases from J, the gap between germline ends came to 10 bases. The CDR3 spans 13 residues. This CDR3 reads CASSLQGNPEAFF. CDR3 bases: TGTGCCAGCAGCTTACAGGGTAACCCTGAAGCTTTCTTT.

The chain carries TRBV2 and TRBJ1-3; possible D gene TRBD1, 5 bases. In germline, CDR1 is SNHLY, CDR2 FYNNEI. This CDR3 has 13 residues. Trimming removed 7 bases from V and 9 bases from J, with 16 bases in between. In nucleotides, the CDR3 is TGTGCCAGCAATGACCGAGGGGTAGGCACCATATATTTT. It encodes CASNDRGVGTIYF.